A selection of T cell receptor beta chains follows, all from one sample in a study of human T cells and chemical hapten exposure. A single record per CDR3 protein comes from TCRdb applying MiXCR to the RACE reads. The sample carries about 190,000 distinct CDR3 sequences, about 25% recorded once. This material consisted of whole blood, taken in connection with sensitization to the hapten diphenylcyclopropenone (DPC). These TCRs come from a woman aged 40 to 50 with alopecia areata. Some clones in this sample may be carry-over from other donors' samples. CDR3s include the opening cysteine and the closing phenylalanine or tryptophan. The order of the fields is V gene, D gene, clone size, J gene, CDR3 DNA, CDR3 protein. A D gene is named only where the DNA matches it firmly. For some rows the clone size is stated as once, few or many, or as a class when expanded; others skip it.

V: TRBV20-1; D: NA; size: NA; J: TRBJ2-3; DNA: TGCAGTGCTCGGGAAAAGGGACCCACAGATACGCAGTATTTT; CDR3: CSAREKGPTDTQYF
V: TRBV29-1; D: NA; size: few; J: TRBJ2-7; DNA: TGCAGCGTTGTGGGGGGTACCTCGGGGTCCTACGAGCAGTACTTC; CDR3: CSVVGGTSGSYEQYF
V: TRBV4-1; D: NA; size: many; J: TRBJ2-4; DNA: TGCGCCAGCAGCCAAGATCCGAGGCTAACTAAAAACATTCAGTACTTC; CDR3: CASSQDPRLTKNIQYF
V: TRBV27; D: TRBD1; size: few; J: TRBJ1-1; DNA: TGTGCCAGCAGTATAGGGACAGGGGGCGCAAGGACCACTGAAGCTTTCTTT; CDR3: CASSIGTGGARTTEAFF
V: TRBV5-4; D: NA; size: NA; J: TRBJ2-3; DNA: TGTGCCAGCAGCGACGGGACTTACAGCACAGATACGCAGTATTTT; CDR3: CASSDGTYSTDTQYF
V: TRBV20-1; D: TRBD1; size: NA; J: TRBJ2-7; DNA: TGCAGTGCCACAAGGCCCCTCTGGACAGGGGTAAGAGGCGAGCAGTACTTC; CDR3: CSATRPLWTGVRGEQYF
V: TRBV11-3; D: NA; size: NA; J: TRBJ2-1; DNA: TGTGCCAGCAGCGGGTCGAGCTCCTACAATGAGCAGTTCTTC; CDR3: CASSGSSSYNEQFF
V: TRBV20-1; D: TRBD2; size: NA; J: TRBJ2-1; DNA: TGCAGTGCCCCAGCGGGAGTGAGCAATGAGCAGTTCTTC; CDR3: CSAPAGVSNEQFF
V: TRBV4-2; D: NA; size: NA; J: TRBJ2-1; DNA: TGTGCCAGCAGCCAAGTGGGGGGAGGCTCCTACAATGAGCAGTTCTTC; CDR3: CASSQVGGGSYNEQFF
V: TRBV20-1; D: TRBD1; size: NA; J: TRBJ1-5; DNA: TGCAGTGCTAGAGATCGTACAGGGGGATTGGGGCCCCAGCATTTT; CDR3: CSARDRTGGLGPQHF
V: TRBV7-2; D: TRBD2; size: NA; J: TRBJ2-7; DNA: TGTGCCAGCACCCGGACTAGCGGCGCCTACGAGCAGTACTTC; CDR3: CASTRTSGAYEQYF
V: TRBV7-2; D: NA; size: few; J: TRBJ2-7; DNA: TGTGCCAGCAGCTTAGTAGGGCCCTACTACGAGCAGTACTTC; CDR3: CASSLVGPYYEQYF
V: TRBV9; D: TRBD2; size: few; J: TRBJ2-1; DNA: TGTGCCAGCAGCGTAGGGGTAGCGGGAGGCCGGGATGAGCAGTTCTTC; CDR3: CASSVGVAGGRDEQFF
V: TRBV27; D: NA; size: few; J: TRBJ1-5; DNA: TGTGCCAGCAGTCGAGACAGGAATCAGCCCCAGCATTTT; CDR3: CASSRDRNQPQHF
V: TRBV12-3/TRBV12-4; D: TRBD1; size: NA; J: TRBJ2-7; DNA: TGTGCCAGCAGTTTCCGGGACAGGGTCTCCAACGAGCAGTACTTC; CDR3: CASSFRDRVSNEQYF
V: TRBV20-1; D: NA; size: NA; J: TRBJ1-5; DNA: TGCAGTGCTGTCGACAGGTATAGCAATCAGCCCCAGCATTTT; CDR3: CSAVDRYSNQPQHF
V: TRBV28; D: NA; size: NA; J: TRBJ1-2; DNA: TGTGCCAGCAGTACCCCACCCAGCTATGGCTACACCTTC; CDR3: CASSTPPSYGYTF
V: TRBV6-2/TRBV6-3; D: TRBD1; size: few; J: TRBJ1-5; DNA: TGTGCCAGCAACTACGGGACAGGGGTCAATCAGCCCCAGCATTTT; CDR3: CASNYGTGVNQPQHF
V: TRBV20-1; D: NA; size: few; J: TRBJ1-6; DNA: TGCAGTGCTAGACCCTTCTCGGGGCTGTTTAATTCACCCCTCCACTTT; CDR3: CSARPFSGLFNSPLHF
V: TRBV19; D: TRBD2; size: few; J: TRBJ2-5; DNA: TGTGCCAGTAGTCCAGGTTGGGCGGGAGCAGAGACCCAGTACTTC; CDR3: CASSPGWAGAETQYF